The 21 T cell receptor beta chains listed next were all sequenced from one sample in a study of blood T cell repertoires in COVID-19. Here immunoSEQ multiplex PCR was the method, and the copy in TCRdb shows in-frame clones only, minus some. The sample records roughly 130,000 clones, about 88% being singletons. Sequencing used peripheral blood. These receptors were collected from a man between 60 and 70 years old with COVID-19, enrolled during active disease.

The chain links TRBV7-8 to TRBJ1-6, with 12 bases identical to TRBD1. There are 19 residues in the CDR3. V lost 1 base to trimming and J lost 7 bases; unmatched junction nucleotides: 11. Germline V gives CDR1 SGHVS, CDR2 FQNEAQ. CDR3 amino acids: CASSLGGSGQGARNSPLHF. The CDR3 DNA follows: TGTGCCAGCAGCTTAGGGGGATCGGGACAGGGGGCTAGGAATTCACCCCTCCACTTT.

This sequence joins TRBV7-6 and TRBJ2-5, with 7 nucleotides matching TRBD2. V was clipped by 0 bases and J by 4 bases; unmatched bases: 5. CDR3 length: 15 residues. The germline V gene has CDR1 SGHVS and CDR2 FNYEAQ. CDR3 DNA sequence: TGTGCCAGCAGCTTAGCGGGGGGGATAGGAGAGACCCAGTACTTC. It yields the protein CASSLAGGIGETQYF.

The chain combines TRBV7-9 with TRBJ2-5; a weak D match, TRBD2 (5 bases). Germline lookup yields CDR1 SEHNR and CDR2 FQNEAQ (reference sequence). V was shortened by 5 bases and J by 1 base, with 5 bases between the two germline ends. This CDR3 region has 12 residues. The DNA for the CDR3 is TGTGCCAGCAGCCGGGGCCAAGAGACCCAGTACTTC. As protein: CASSRGQETQYF.

This rearrangement joins TRBV9 to TRBJ1-2; 11 bases are shared with TRBD1. This CDR3 contains 22 residues. Germline V gene sequence: CDR1 SGDLS, CDR2 YYNGEE. V gave up 1 base and J gave up 7 bases; unmatched junction bases: 27. DNA of the CDR3: TGTGCCAGCAGCGTATCCCTCGTAGCACCACGGACAGGGGGCAAGGGAGGGGGTGGCTACACCTTC. Translating gives CASSVSLVAPRTGGKGGGGYTF. The variable domain in full, completed from reference TRBV9 and TRBJ1-2, reads DSGVTQTPKHLITATGQRVTLRCSPRSGDLSVYWYQQSLDQGLQFLIQYYNGEERAKGNILERFSAQQFPDLHSELNLSSLELGDSALYFCASSVSLVAPRTGGKGGGGYTFGSGTRLTVV.

J is TRBJ1-5 and V is TRBV4-1; maybe TRBD1 (5 bases). V dropped 0 bases and J dropped 2 bases, with 17 bases sitting between them. CDR1 MGHRA and CDR2 YSYEKL come from the germline V gene. The CDR3 consists of 18 residues. The CDR3 region has the DNA TGCGCCAGCAGCCAAGAGTGGTCAGGGCAATATGGCAATCAGCCCCAGCATTTT. Translation: CASSQEWSGQYGNQPQHF.

The gene calls are TRBV19 and TRBJ2-1; D ambiguous. Germline V gives CDR1 LNHDA, CDR2 SQIVND (reference sequence). Trimming removed 4 bases from V and 8 bases from J, with 9 bases in between. The CDR3 has 12 amino acids. The CDR3 sequence: CASSRLTHEQFF. The CDR3 DNA follows: TGTGCCAGTAGTAGATTGACACATGAGCAGTTCTTC.

This clone was recorded once. CDR3 nucleotide sequence: TGTGCCAGCAGTGTGGCGGGGGGCAACACTGAAGCTTTCTTT. Amino acid sequence: CASSVAGGNTEAFF. This chain joins TRBV7-2 and TRBJ1-1, with D tentatively TRBD1 (6 bases). V lost 6 bases and J lost 2, with 13 bases in between. The CDR3 runs to 14 residues. Germline V gene lookup returns CDR1 SGHTA and CDR2 FQGNSA.

This sequence joins TRBV5-4 and TRBJ1-5; no reliable D call. There are 12 residues in the CDR3. The V end lost 1 base, the J end lost 5 bases, and 4 bases lay between the germline ends. From germline, CDR1 is SGHNT and CDR2 YYREEE (reference sequence). Written as DNA, the CDR3 is TGTGCCAGCAGCTTGCCAGATCAGCCCCAGCATTTT. This gives the protein CASSLPDQPQHF.

This sequence joins TRBV2 and TRBJ1-6, with D uncertain. The CDR3 consists of 15 residues. Germline V CDR1 and CDR2: SNHLY, FYNNEI. Trimming took 8 bases from V and 0 from J, leaving 11 bases between them. For the CDR3, the DNA is TGTGCCAGCCTTGAGGAGAGCTCCTATAATTCACCCCTCCACTTT. This sequence encodes CASLEESSYNSPLHF.

J is TRBJ2-1 and V is TRBV24-1; D perhaps matches TRBD2 (5 bases). This CDR3 spans 14 amino acids. Germline CDR1 KGHDR, CDR2 SFDVKD. Trimming left V 6 bases short and J 4 bases short, with 12 bases between. This CDR3 is CATSSEGAYNEQFF. DNA of the CDR3: TGTGCCACCAGTTCCGAGGGAGCATACAATGAGCAGTTCTTC.

The chain combines TRBV3-1 (or the pseudogene TRBV3-2) with TRBJ1-5; 9 nucleotides agree with TRBD1. V was clipped by 1 base and J by 7 bases; unmatched bases: 11. This CDR3 region has 17 residues. Per germline, CDR1 LGHDT and CDR2 YNNKEL (reference sequence). Here the CDR3 DNA reads TGTGCCAGCAGCCAAGGCCGGGACAGGGTCTCTGGACAGCCCCAGCATTTT. This translates into CASSQGRDRVSGQPQHF.

This chain's CDR3 is CASSPGRGDNYGYTF. CDR3 coding DNA: TGCGCCAGCAGCCCGGGCAGGGGCGACAACTATGGCTACACCTTC. V is TRBV4-1 and J is TRBJ1-2; a possible D gene is TRBD1 (6 bases). Germline loops: CDR1 MGHRA, CDR2 YSYEKL. V was shortened by 4 bases and J by 2 bases, with 14 bases between the two germline ends. The CDR3 covers 15 residues.

CDR3 nucleotide sequence: TGTGCCAGCAGTTCGCAGGCGAAGTTTACCTACGAGCAGTACTTC. Its translation: CASSSQAKFTYEQYF. The chain combines TRBV6-6 with TRBJ2-7; no firm D call. The CDR3 loop spans 15 amino acids. V lost 4 bases, J lost 2 bases, and 15 bases lay in between. Germline lookup yields CDR1 MNHNY and CDR2 SVGAGI (reference sequence).

The rearrangement joins TRBV11-2 to TRBJ1-1; D is ambiguous. Trimming removed 2 bases from V and 2 bases from J, with 9 bases in between. This CDR3 has 14 amino acids. From germline, CDR1 is SGHAT and CDR2 FQNNGV. CDR3 DNA sequence: TGTGCCAGCAGCTTAAGTAGCTTTAACACTGAAGCTTTCTTT. Its protein product is CASSLSSFNTEAFF. The variable domain in full, completed from reference TRBV11-2 and TRBJ1-1, reads EAGVAQSPRYKIIEKRQSVAFWCNPISGHATLYWYQQILGQGPKLLIQFQNNGVVDDSQLPKDRFSAERLKGVDSTLKIQPAKLEDSAVYLCASSLSSFNTEAFFGQGTRLTVV.

V gene TRBV18 combines with J gene TRBJ1-2; 9 positions agree with TRBD1. The length of the CDR3 is 14 residues. The V and J ends lost 6 bases and 2 bases, in that order; junction bases with no gene match: 4. CDR1 is KGHSH and CDR2 is LQKENI in the germline V gene. The CDR3 bases are TGTGCCAGCTCTCCTGGGACAGGGAACTATGGCTACACCTTC. Encoded protein: CASSPGTGNYGYTF.

The chain uses TRBV27 and TRBJ1-5; D remains unclear. CDR3 length equals 14 residues. Germline V lookup: CDR1 MNHEY, CDR2 SMNVEV (reference sequence). Trimming pared 0 bases from V and 1 base from J, leaving 4 bases between. The CDR3: CASSLSRSNQPQHF. DNA of the CDR3: TGTGCCAGCAGTTTATCGAGGAGCAATCAGCCCCAGCATTTT.

The chain recombines TRBV20-1 with TRBJ1-4; D is ambiguous. There are 14 residues in the CDR3. Germline CDR1 and CDR2: DFQATT and SNEGSKA (reference sequence). Deletions cut 3 bases from V and 5 bases from J, with 13 bases between. The CDR3 nucleotides are TGCAGTGCTAGTCCCCCCCGGGGAAATGAAAAACTGTTTTTT. Amino acids: CSASPPRGNEKLFF.

This clone appeared once. The rearrangement joins TRBV3-1 (or the pseudogene TRBV3-2) to TRBJ1-4; the D is unclear. The germline V and J ends were trimmed by 4 bases and 4 bases, with 13 bases remaining between them. Germline values: CDR1 LGHDT, CDR2 YNNKEL (reference sequence). The CDR3 sequence is 15 residues long. CDR3 coding DNA: TGTGCCAGCAGCCCACGGACTGGGTTTAATGAAAAACTGTTTTTT. Protein product: CASSPRTGFNEKLFF.

This rearrangement joins TRBV7-3 to TRBJ2-1; 11 positions match TRBD2. The CDR3 has 18 residues. The J segment lost 4 bases and the V segment lost 4 bases, leaving 12 bases of the junction unmatched. The germline V gene encodes CDR1 SGHTA and CDR2 FQGTGA. The CDR3 loop reads CASSSRGPGTSGYNEQFF. CDR3 DNA sequence: TGTGCCAGCAGCTCCCGCGGGCCCGGGACTAGCGGATACAATGAGCAGTTCTTC. Drawing the rest from reference TRBV7-3 and TRBJ2-1, the complete variable domain is GAGVSQTPSNKVTEKGKYVELRCDPISGHTALYWYRQSLGQGPEFLIYFQGTGAADDSGLPNDRFFAVRPEGSVSTLKIQRTERGDSAVYLCASSSRGPGTSGYNEQFFGPGTRLTVL.

The chain uses TRBV20-1 and TRBJ2-7; TRBD2 agrees at 10 bases. Germline CDR1 reads DFQATT; CDR2 reads SNEGSKA (reference sequence). Germline trimming cut 3 bases from V and 1 base from J; bases unmatched to any gene: 6. CDR3 length: 15 amino acids. The CDR3 protein is CSASVRTSGSYEQYF. DNA of the CDR3: TGCAGTGCTAGTGTCAGGACTAGCGGTTCCTACGAGCAGTACTTC.

This clone is labeled medium-sized (0.01 to 0.1%). This chain connects TRBV4-3 to TRBJ2-1; TRBD2 matches 7 bases. Unmatched junction bases numbered 3, after V lost 2 bases and J lost 2 bases. Per the germline V gene, CDR1 is LGHNA and CDR2 is YSLEER. This CDR3 region has 15 residues. The CDR3 sequence is CASSQNLAAYNEQFF. CDR3 nucleotides: TGCGCCAGCAGCCAAAACCTAGCGGCCTACAATGAGCAGTTCTTC.